This T cell receptor beta chain was captured by sequencing in a study of neurological immune-mediated disorders. Study results and limitations: When grouped phylogenetically, the repertoires of 18 of the 34 multiple sclerosis patients fell together in one related-CDR3 cluster, which is a possible signature. The greatest degree of TCR clonal expansion was observed in HTLV-1-associated myelopathy, with the lowest in multiple sclerosis, below that of healthy controls.

It was from 2 million PBMCs stored at -80 C that the unsorted libraries were obtained. Germline trimming cut 3 bases from V and 4 bases from J; bases unmatched to any gene: 12. The CDR3 is 17 amino acids. Germline lookup yields CDR1 SGHRS and CDR2 YFSETQ. This clonotype has at least ten counts. The antigen remains unidentified. Every sequencing run generated in excess of 170 million TCR-beta sequences. These sequences covered 15-18 subjects. MiXCR, applied by TCRdb to the 5' RACE reads, yields one record per CDR3 protein. The sample shows 60,000 to 85,000 distinct CDR3 sequences, roughly 5.5% of them seen only once.

This sequence originates from a man between 18 and 29 years old with multiple sclerosis. J is TRBJ2-7 and V is TRBV5-1; 11 bases match TRBD1. Sequenced material: PBMCs. The CDR3 sequence: CASSSTPPGQGVYEQYF. The CDR3 bases are TGCGCCAGCAGCTCAACCCCACCGGGACAGGGGGTATACGAGCAGTACTTC.